The 32 T cell receptor beta chains given below trace back to one sample, sequenced in a study of glioma-infiltrating T cells after dendritic cell vaccination. Time point meaning: after dendritic cell vaccination, including at tumor progression/relapse. Clones were sequenced by immunoSEQ multiplex PCR, and TCRdb holds only the in-frame ones, with some missing. The table includes 85,000 or so clones, about 85% detected once. This specimen was blood, taken after dendritic cell vaccination. All receptors come from a human donor with glioblastoma.

The rearrangement uses TRBV5-6 and TRBJ2-3; TRBD1 aligns across 8 bases. The CDR3 is 15 residues long. V trimming: 0 bases; J trimming: 3 bases; junction bases outside the gene matches: 3. From germline, CDR1 is SGHDT and CDR2 YYEEEE. CDR3 DNA sequence: TGTGCCAGCAGCTTGGGGGACAGGACGACAGATACGCAGTATTTT. Translating it yields CASSLGDRTTDTQYF. Drawing the rest from reference TRBV5-6 and TRBJ2-3, the complete variable domain is DAGVTQSPTHLIKTRGQQVTLRCSPKSGHDTVSWYQQALGQGPQFIFQYYEEEERQRGNFPDRFSGHQFPNYSSELNVNALLLGDSALYLCASSLGDRTTDTQYFGPGTRLTVL.

This rearrangement joins TRBV2 to TRBJ2-1; 7 bases are a match to TRBD2. The CDR3 contains 14 residues. J gave up 6 bases and V 8 bases, and 10 bases lay outside the gene matches. Germline-derived CDR1 and CDR2 are SNHLY and FYNNEI. As DNA, the CDR3 is TGTGCCAGCGCTCCGGGACCGGGGGGCAATGAGCAGTTCTTC. This sequence encodes CASAPGPGGNEQFF.

The V call is TRBV7-2, the J call TRBJ2-1, with D unresolved. V lost 2 bases, J lost 6 bases, and 17 bases lay in between. This CDR3 spans 16 amino acids. Per germline, CDR1 SGHTA and CDR2 FQGNSA. In nucleotides, the CDR3 is TGTGCCAGCAGCTTAAGTGTCCGTAGCAACCTCAATGAGCAGTTCTTC. Protein sequence: CASSLSVRSNLNEQFF.

V gene TRBV9 combines with J gene TRBJ1-2; D possibly corresponds to TRBD1 (5 bases). Germline V gene sequence: CDR1 SGDLS, CDR2 YYNGEE. CDR3 length: 14 amino acids. Trimming took 2 bases from V and 2 from J, leaving 10 bases between them. CDR3 sequence: CASSVFSGNYGYTF. CDR3 nucleotide sequence: TGTGCCAGCAGCGTGTTTTCAGGGAACTATGGCTACACCTTC.

The J gene is TRBJ2-7, the V gene TRBV5-4; a weak D match, TRBD1 (6 bases). Germline lookup yields CDR1 SGHNT and CDR2 YYREEE (reference sequence). CDR3 length: 13 amino acids. Trimming cost V 7 bases and J 1 base, with 12 bases left between them. The CDR3 DNA sequence: TGTGCCAGCCAACCGACAGGTTCCTACGAGCAGTACTTC. This sequence encodes CASQPTGSYEQYF.

The chain joins TRBV28 to TRBJ2-7; D gene uncertain. V was pared by 4 bases and J by 5 bases, with 9 bases between. Germline lookup yields CDR1 MDHEN and CDR2 SYDVKM. The CDR3 consists of 12 residues. DNA of the CDR3: TGTGCCAGCAGTTCCCTTCCCCACGAGCAGTACTTC. This translates into CASSSLPHEQYF.

The chain recombines TRBV11-3 with TRBJ1-2, with D unresolved. Trimming stripped 8 bases from V and 4 bases from J, with 5 bases between. The CDR3 is 10 residues long. Germline assignment: CDR1 SGHNT and CDR2 YENEEA. The CDR3 is CASGSYGYTF. CDR3 nucleotide sequence: TGTGCCAGCGGCAGCTATGGCTACACCTTC.

This clone was detected once. The V and J genes are TRBV2 and TRBJ2-1; 10 nucleotides line up with TRBD2. Trimming at V came to 2 bases and at J to 7 bases, leaving 14 bases not matched to a gene. Germline loops: CDR1 SNHLY, CDR2 FYNNEI. This CDR3 has 18 residues. The CDR3 here is CASSEMVGSGRSLNEQFF. The DNA of the CDR3 is TGTGCCAGCAGTGAAATGGTGGGTAGCGGGAGGTCTCTGAATGAGCAGTTCTTC. The full variable domain, rest sourced from reference TRBV2 and TRBJ2-1, is EPEVTQTPSHQVTQMGQEVILRCVPISNHLYFYWYRQILGQKVEFLVSFYNNEISEKSEIFDDQFSVERPDGSNFTLKIRSTKLEDSAMYFCASSEMVGSGRSLNEQFFGPGTRLTVL.

This rearrangement joins TRBV5-1 to TRBJ2-7; D is uncertain. V was shortened by 4 bases and J by 0 bases, with 11 bases between the two germline ends. CDR1 and CDR2 from the germline V gene are SGHRS and YFSETQ. The CDR3 covers 14 residues. The CDR3 loop reads CASSGGSSSYEQYF. CDR3 in DNA: TGCGCCAGCAGCGGCGGAAGCAGCTCCTACGAGCAGTACTTC.

The J gene is TRBJ1-1, the V gene TRBV2; D might be TRBD1 (5 bases). Germline V gene data show CDR1 as SNHLY and CDR2 as FYNNEI. This CDR3 contains 16 residues. The V gene lost 7 bases and the J gene lost 0 bases, with 18 bases spanning the gap. CDR3 region: CASTLGVNPMNTEAFF. Written as DNA, the CDR3 is TGTGCCAGCACTTTAGGGGTGAACCCGATGAACACTGAAGCTTTCTTT.

The V and J genes are TRBV30 and TRBJ2-7, with D unclear. Trimming shortened V by 0 bases and J by 5 bases, and 17 bases separated the two germline ends. This CDR3 comprises 15 residues. Germline V gives CDR1 GTSNPN, CDR2 SVGIG (reference sequence). CDR3 DNA sequence: TGTGCCTGGAGTGTAGCCCACAGTGGATCGGACGAGCAGTACTTC. Its translation is CAWSVAHSGSDEQYF.

The genes are TRBV2 and TRBJ2-7, with TRBD1 matching 9 bases. CDR3 length: 14 residues. V shed 6 bases and J 4 bases; nucleotides not matched to a gene: 7. CDR1 and CDR2 (germline): SNHLY, FYNNEI. The CDR3 spells CASRKGQGLYEQYF. The CDR3 DNA reads TGTGCCAGCAGAAAGGGACAGGGACTTTACGAGCAGTACTTC.

The chain has TRBV6-1 and TRBJ2-3, with 7 bases fitting TRBD2. Germline V gene lookup returns CDR1 MNHNS and CDR2 SASEGT. J lost 2 bases, V lost 6 bases, and 8 bases had no gene match. The CDR3 consists of 15 residues. CDR3 sequence reads: CASSRSGEVTDTQYF. CDR3 DNA sequence: TGTGCCAGCAGCAGGAGCGGGGAGGTCACAGATACGCAGTATTTT.

This clone occurred a few times. The chain links TRBV2 to TRBJ2-3, with D hard to call. The CDR3 covers 12 residues. From germline, CDR1 is SNHLY and CDR2 FYNNEI. The germline V and J ends were trimmed by 7 bases and 2 bases, with 7 bases remaining between them. CDR3 amino acids: CASMASTDTQYF. As DNA, the CDR3 is TGTGCCAGCATGGCATCCACAGATACGCAGTATTTT.

This chain uses TRBV2 with TRBJ1-4; D is unclear. The CDR3 is 13 amino acids. V lost 4 bases and J lost 8, with 11 bases in between. Per the germline V gene, CDR1 is SNHLY and CDR2 is FYNNEI. DNA of the CDR3: TGTGCCAGCAGTGGTCAGGTCCGCGAAAAACTGTTTTTT. It translates to CASSGQVREKLFF.

This clone is categorized as medium-sized. The chain couples TRBV19 to TRBJ2-7, with TRBD1 matching 8 bases. This CDR3 is built from 12 residues. The germline V gene encodes CDR1 LNHDA and CDR2 SQIVND (reference sequence). V lost 10 bases to trimming and J lost 2 bases; unmatched junction nucleotides: 4. CDR3 region: CATGQGTYEQYF. CDR3 coding DNA: TGTGCCACCGGACAGGGTACCTACGAGCAGTACTTC.

About this clone itself: This specimen includes other DNA sequences encoding the same CDR3. The genes are TRBV9 and TRBJ2-7; a possible D gene is TRBD2 (5 bases). Germline-derived CDR1 and CDR2 are SGDLS and YYNGEE. V was cut by 0 bases and J by 0 bases, with 10 bases left in between. This CDR3 has 15 amino acids. The CDR3 DNA sequence: TGTGCCAGCAGCGTAGGTACCGGACTCTCCTACGAGCAGTACTTC. It yields the protein CASSVGTGLSYEQYF.

The chain combines TRBV6-1 with TRBJ1-5; perhaps TRBD1 as D (5 bases). From germline, CDR1 is MNHNS and CDR2 SASEGT. The V gene lost 5 bases and the J gene lost 3 bases, with 14 bases spanning the gap. The CDR3 extends over 15 amino acids. This chain's CDR3 is CASSPQGLLNQPQHF. In DNA form, the CDR3 reads TGTGCCAGCAGTCCCCAGGGACTCCTCAATCAGCCCCAGCATTTT.

The chain has TRBV18 and TRBJ1-1, with no clear D. Germline V gene sequence: CDR1 KGHSH, CDR2 LQKENI. Trimming cost V 5 bases and J 2 bases, with 9 bases left between them. This CDR3 comprises 13 residues. The CDR3: CASSMQVNTEAFF. CDR3 nucleotide sequence: TGTGCCAGCTCAATGCAGGTTAACACTGAAGCTTTCTTT.

Turning to this clone: Other nucleotide sequences from this sample produce the same CDR3. This chain links TRBV7-9 with TRBJ2-3; TRBD1 matches at 7 bases. The CDR3 extends over 15 amino acids. The germline V gene has CDR1 SEHNR and CDR2 FQNEAQ (reference sequence). With V trimmed by 5 bases and J by 0 bases, 5 bases remained unmatched. The CDR3 DNA follows: TGTGCCAGCAGCCCCGGGACAGCTAGCACAGATACGCAGTATTTT. Its protein is CASSPGTASTDTQYF.

The V gene is TRBV2, the J gene TRBJ1-5; 7 bases align to TRBD1. Germline-derived CDR1 and CDR2 are SNHLY and FYNNEI. V shed 7 bases, J shed 4 bases, and the junction held 7 bases outside the gene matches. This CDR3 has 14 amino acids. The CDR3 loop reads CASKAWDSNQPQHF. CDR3 nucleotide sequence: TGTGCCAGCAAAGCTTGGGACAGTAATCAGCCCCAGCATTTT.

This clone was detected a few times. The gene calls are TRBV5-4 and TRBJ2-5; 7 bases line up with TRBD1. The germline V gene has CDR1 SGHNT and CDR2 YYREEE (reference sequence). The CDR3 consists of 15 residues. The ends lost 2 bases at V and 1 base at J; junction bases unmatched: 5. The CDR3, as DNA: TGTGCCAGCAGCTTATTAGGGACAGCCCAAGAGACCCAGTACTTC. Translated: CASSLLGTAQETQYF. The full variable domain, completed using reference TRBV5-4 and TRBJ2-5, is ETGVTQSPTHLIKTRGQQVTLRCSSQSGHNTVSWYQQALGQGPQFIFQYYREEENGRGNFPPRFSGLQFPNYSSELNVNALELDDSALYLCASSLLGTAQETQYFGPGTRLLVL.

The chain joins TRBV15 to TRBJ2-3, with 9 bases matching TRBD1. The junction had 9 bases not matched to a gene; V was cut back by 2 bases and J by 3 bases. Germline values: CDR1 LNHNV, CDR2 YYDKDF (reference sequence). The length of the CDR3 is 17 residues. The CDR3 sequence: CATSRPWTGAVTDTQYF. The CDR3 coding sequence is TGTGCCACCAGCAGACCGTGGACAGGGGCCGTTACAGATACGCAGTATTTT.

The rearrangement links TRBV25-1 to TRBJ2-7; 7 nucleotides match TRBD1. The length of the CDR3 is 13 residues. The trim removed 4 bases at V and 3 bases at J, leaving 3 bases unmatched. The germline gives CDR1 MGHDK, CDR2 SYGVNS. CDR3 sequence reads: CASSVPGGYEQYF. The CDR3 DNA reads TGTGCCAGCAGTGTCCCAGGGGGCTACGAGCAGTACTTC.

The chain recombines TRBV11-2 with TRBJ2-4, with D tentatively TRBD2 (5 bases). The CDR3 totals 16 residues. The germline V gene encodes CDR1 SGHAT and CDR2 FQNNGV. V lost 1 base to trimming and J lost 1 base, with 11 bases between them. CDR3 loop: CASSLGWERAKNIQYF. The CDR3 DNA is TGTGCCAGCAGCTTAGGTTGGGAGAGGGCCAAAAACATTCAGTACTTC.

This chain uses TRBV18 with TRBJ2-1, with TRBD1 matching over 7 bases. CDR1 is KGHSH, CDR2 LQKENI, per germline. V lost 6 bases, J lost 8 bases, and 10 bases stayed unmatched. CDR3 size: 14 residues. CDR3 loop: CASSGTANIYEQFF. Written as DNA, the CDR3 is TGTGCCAGCTCCGGGACAGCCAACATCTATGAGCAGTTCTTC.

The CDR3 is CASSPADGSFYEQYF. CDR3 nucleotides: TGTGCCAGCAGCCCAGCGGACGGTTCCTTCTACGAGCAGTACTTC. The rearrangement joins TRBV7-8 to TRBJ2-7; weak D call: TRBD2 (5 bases). Looked up from germline, CDR1 is SGHVS and CDR2 is FQNEAQ. The CDR3 sequence is 15 residues long. Trimming stripped 5 bases from V and 3 bases from J, with 17 bases between.

The chain recombines TRBV7-2 with TRBJ1-2, with a tentative D call TRBD1 (6 bases). The CDR3 sequence is 12 residues long. V was shortened by 5 bases and J by 8 bases, with 12 bases between the two germline ends. The germline gives CDR1 SGHTA, CDR2 FQGNSA. CDR3 coding DNA: TGTGCCAGCAGCCCCCAGGGGCCAGGCTACACCTTC. It specifies CASSPQGPGYTF.

The chain joins TRBV14 to TRBJ1-1; D gene ambiguous. The CDR3 is 15 residues long. Germline V gene sequence: CDR1 SGHDN, CDR2 FVKESK. Trimming pared 3 bases from V and 0 bases from J, leaving 11 bases between. The CDR3 DNA follows: TGTGCCAGCAGCCAGGAGCAGATATTGAACACTGAAGCTTTCTTT. It yields the protein CASSQEQILNTEAFF.

The chain couples TRBV6-5 to TRBJ2-1; 7 nucleotides agree with TRBD2. Germline V gene data show CDR1 as MNHEY and CDR2 as SVGAGI. Germline trimming cut 7 bases from V and 8 bases from J; bases unmatched to any gene: 14. This CDR3 spans 15 amino acids. In DNA, the CDR3 is TGTGCCAGCACCTGGGGGACTACAGTGGTAGATGAGCAGTTCTTC. Translated: CASTWGTTVVDEQFF.

The rearrangement uses TRBV25-1 and TRBJ1-2; D is uncertain. Trimming cost V 3 bases and J 4 bases, with 9 bases left between them. The CDR3 runs 13 residues. Germline V lookup: CDR1 MGHDK, CDR2 SYGVNS. The CDR3 reads CASSDREGYGYTF. CDR3 nucleotides: TGTGCCAGCAGTGACCGGGAAGGCTATGGCTACACCTTC.

The chain joins TRBV4-2 to TRBJ1-1, with unresolved D. CDR1 is LGHNA and CDR2 is YNFKEQ in the germline V gene. The ends were cut back, 4 bases at V and 0 bases at J, with 6 bases in the middle. CDR3 length: 13 residues. The CDR3 nucleotides read TGTGCCAGCAGCCCAGGATTGAACACTGAAGCTTTCTTT. Amino acid sequence: CASSPGLNTEAFF.